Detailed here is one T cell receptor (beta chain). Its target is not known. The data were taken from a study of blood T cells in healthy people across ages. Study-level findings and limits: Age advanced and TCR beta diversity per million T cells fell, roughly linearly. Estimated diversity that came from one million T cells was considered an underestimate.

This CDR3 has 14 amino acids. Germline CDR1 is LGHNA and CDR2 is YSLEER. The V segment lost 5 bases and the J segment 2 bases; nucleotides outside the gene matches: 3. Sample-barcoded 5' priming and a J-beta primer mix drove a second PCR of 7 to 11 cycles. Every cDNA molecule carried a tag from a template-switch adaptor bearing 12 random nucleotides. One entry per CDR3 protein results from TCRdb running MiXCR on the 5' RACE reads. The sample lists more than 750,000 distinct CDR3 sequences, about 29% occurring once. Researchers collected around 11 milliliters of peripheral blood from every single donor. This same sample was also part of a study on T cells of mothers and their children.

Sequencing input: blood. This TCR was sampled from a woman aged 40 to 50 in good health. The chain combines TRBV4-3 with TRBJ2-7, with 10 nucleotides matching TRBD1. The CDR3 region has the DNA TGCGCCAGCAGCATGACAGGGGGCGCCTACGAGCAGTACTTC. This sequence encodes CASSMTGGAYEQYF.